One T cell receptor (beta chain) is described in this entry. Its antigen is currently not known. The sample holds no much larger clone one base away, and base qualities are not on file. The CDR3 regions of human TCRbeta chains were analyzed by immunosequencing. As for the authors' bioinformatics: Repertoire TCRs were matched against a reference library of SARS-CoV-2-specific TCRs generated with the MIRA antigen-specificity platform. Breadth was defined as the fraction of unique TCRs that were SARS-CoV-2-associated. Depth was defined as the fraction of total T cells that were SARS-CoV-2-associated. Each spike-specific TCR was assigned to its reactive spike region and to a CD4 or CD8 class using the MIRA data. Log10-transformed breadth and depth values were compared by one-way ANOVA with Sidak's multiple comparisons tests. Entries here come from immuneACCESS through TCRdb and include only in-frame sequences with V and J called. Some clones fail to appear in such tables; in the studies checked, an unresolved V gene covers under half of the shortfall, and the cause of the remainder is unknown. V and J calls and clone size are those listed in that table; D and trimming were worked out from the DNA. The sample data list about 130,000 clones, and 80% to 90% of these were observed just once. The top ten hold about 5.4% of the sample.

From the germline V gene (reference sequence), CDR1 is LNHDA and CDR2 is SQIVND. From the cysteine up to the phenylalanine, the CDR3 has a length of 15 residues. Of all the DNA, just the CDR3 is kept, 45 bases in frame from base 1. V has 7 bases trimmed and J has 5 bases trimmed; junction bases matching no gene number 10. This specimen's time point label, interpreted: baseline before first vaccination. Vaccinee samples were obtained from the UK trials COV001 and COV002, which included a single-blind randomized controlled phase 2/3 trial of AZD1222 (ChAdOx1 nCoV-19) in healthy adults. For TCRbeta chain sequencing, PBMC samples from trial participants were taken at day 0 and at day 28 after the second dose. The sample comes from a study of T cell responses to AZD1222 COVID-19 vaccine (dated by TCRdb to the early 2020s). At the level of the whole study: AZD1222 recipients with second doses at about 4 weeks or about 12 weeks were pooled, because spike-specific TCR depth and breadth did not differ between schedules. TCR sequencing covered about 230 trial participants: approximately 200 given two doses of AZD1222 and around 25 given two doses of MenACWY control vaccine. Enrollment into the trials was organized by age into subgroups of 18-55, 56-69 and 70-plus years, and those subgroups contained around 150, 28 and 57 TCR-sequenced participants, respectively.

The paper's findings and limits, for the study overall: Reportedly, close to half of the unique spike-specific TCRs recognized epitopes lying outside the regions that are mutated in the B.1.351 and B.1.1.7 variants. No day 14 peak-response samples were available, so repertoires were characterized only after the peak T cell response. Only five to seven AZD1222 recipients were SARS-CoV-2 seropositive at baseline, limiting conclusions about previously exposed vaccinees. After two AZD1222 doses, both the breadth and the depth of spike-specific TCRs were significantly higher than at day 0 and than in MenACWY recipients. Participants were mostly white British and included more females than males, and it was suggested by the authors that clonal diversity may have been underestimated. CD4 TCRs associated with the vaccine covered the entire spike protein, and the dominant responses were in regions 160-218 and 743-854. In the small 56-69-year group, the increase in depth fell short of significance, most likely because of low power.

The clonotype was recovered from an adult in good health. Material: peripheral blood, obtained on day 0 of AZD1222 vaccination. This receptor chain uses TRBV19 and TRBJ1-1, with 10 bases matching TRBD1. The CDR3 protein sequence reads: CASTPILDRGTEAFF. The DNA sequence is TGTGCCAGTACCCCAATCTTGGACAGGGGGACTGAAGCTTTCTTT.